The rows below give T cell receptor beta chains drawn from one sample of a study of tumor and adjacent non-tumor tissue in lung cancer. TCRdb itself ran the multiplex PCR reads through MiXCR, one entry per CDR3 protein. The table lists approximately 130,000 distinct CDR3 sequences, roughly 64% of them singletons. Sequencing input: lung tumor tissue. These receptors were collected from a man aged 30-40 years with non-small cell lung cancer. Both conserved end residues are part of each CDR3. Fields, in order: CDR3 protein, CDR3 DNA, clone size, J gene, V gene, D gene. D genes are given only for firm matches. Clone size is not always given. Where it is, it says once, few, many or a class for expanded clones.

cdr3_aa: CIARLSGNSYNEQFF
cdr3_nt: TGCATTGCTAGATTAAGCGGGAACTCCTACAATGAGCAGTTCTTC
clone_size: NA
j_call: TRBJ2-1
v_call: TRBV20-1
d_call: TRBD2

cdr3_aa: CTSSQDEAGGTYEQYF
cdr3_nt: TGCACCAGCAGCCAGGATGAAGCGGGGGGGACCTACGAGCAGTACTTC
clone_size: NA
j_call: TRBJ2-7
v_call: TRBV4-1
d_call: TRBD2

cdr3_aa: CASSFWSKEAFF
cdr3_nt: TGTGCCAGCAGTTTCTGGAGCAAGGAAGCTTTCTTT
clone_size: many
j_call: TRBJ1-1
v_call: TRBV12-3/TRBV12-4
d_call: NA

cdr3_aa: CASRETGNTEAFF
cdr3_nt: TGTGCCAGCAGGGAAACAGGGAACACTGAAGCTTTCTTT
clone_size: many
j_call: TRBJ1-1
v_call: TRBV12-3/TRBV12-4
d_call: NA

cdr3_aa: CSARERDNKQFF
cdr3_nt: TGCAGTGCTAGAGAGCGGGACAATAAGCAGTTCTTC
clone_size: NA
j_call: TRBJ2-1
v_call: TRBV20-1
d_call: NA

cdr3_aa: CASSHREDGGILATYEQYF
cdr3_nt: TGCGCCAGCAGCCACAGGGAAGACGGCGGGATACTTGCAACCTACGAGCAGTACTTC
clone_size: NA
j_call: TRBJ2-7
v_call: TRBV4-1
d_call: NA

cdr3_aa: CASSYLSLDRQYF
cdr3_nt: TGTGCTAGCAGTTACCTTTCGCTAGATAGGCAGTATTTT
clone_size: once
j_call: TRBJ2-3
v_call: TRBV6-2/TRBV6-3
d_call: NA

cdr3_aa: CASGKGTGSVIAFF
cdr3_nt: TGTGCCAGCGGCAAGGGGACAGGCTCAGTCATAGCTTTCTTT
clone_size: NA
j_call: TRBJ1-1
v_call: TRBV7-8
d_call: TRBD1

cdr3_aa: CSVLRDRLFSTDTQYF
cdr3_nt: TGCAGCGTTCTCCGGGACAGGCTATTTAGCACAGATACGCAGTATTTT
clone_size: NA
j_call: TRBJ2-3
v_call: TRBV29-1
d_call: TRBD1

cdr3_aa: CASSLDSGSNYGYTF
cdr3_nt: TGTGCCAGCAGCCTCGATTCAGGGTCTAACTATGGCTACACCTTC
clone_size: NA
j_call: TRBJ1-2
v_call: TRBV11-2
d_call: NA

cdr3_aa: CTIDVAGATLGGYTF
cdr3_nt: TGCACCATTGATGTGGCAGGGGCGACCCTGGGAGGCTACACCTTC
clone_size: NA
j_call: TRBJ1-2
v_call: TRBV29-1
d_call: NA

cdr3_aa: CSACPGGTGELVF
cdr3_nt: TGCAGTGCTTGTCCCGGGGGCACCGGGGAGCTGGTTTTT
clone_size: NA
j_call: TRBJ2-2
v_call: TRBV20-1
d_call: NA

cdr3_aa: CSVLQYTQYF
cdr3_nt: TGCAGCGTCCTCCAATATACCCAGTACTTC
clone_size: NA
j_call: TRBJ2-5
v_call: TRBV29-1
d_call: NA

cdr3_aa: CATSRMGPESGYTF
cdr3_nt: TGTGCCACCAGTAGAATGGGGCCCGAGAGTGGCTACACCTTC
clone_size: NA
j_call: TRBJ1-2
v_call: TRBV24-1
d_call: NA